The 10 T cell receptor beta chains below come from one sample, sequenced in a study of shared clonotypes between healthy human individuals. The table came from immunoSEQ multiplex PCR; TCRdb's copy has only in-frame clones and leaves some out. The sample includes about 1.5 million clones, roughly 98% of them seen just once. Sequenced: naive CD4+ T cells sorted from blood. As for subset: CD45RA+ positively selected. These receptor sequences come from a man aged 30 to 39 in good health.

This clone was seen just once. The chain's CDR3 is CASSFRDYEQYF. For the CDR3, the DNA is TGCGCCAGCAGCTTCCGGGACTACGAGCAGTACTTC. The gene calls are TRBV5-1 and TRBJ2-7; D may be TRBD2 (5 bases). With 2 bases removed from V and 3 bases from J, the gap between germline ends came to 6 bases. From germline, CDR1 is SGHRS and CDR2 YFSETQ. The CDR3 consists of 12 residues.

The rearrangement links TRBV4-1 to TRBJ1-2, with TRBD1 identical over 9 bases. This CDR3 contains 17 residues. Germline V gene data show CDR1 as MGHRA and CDR2 as YSYEKL. J was trimmed by 0 bases and V by 1 base; bases with no gene match: 6. The CDR3, as DNA: TGCGCCAGCAGCCAAGTACCACGACAGGGGGCTAACTATGGCTACACCTTC. This sequence encodes CASSQVPRQGANYGYTF.

The chain is built from TRBV5-4 and TRBJ2-7, with TRBD1 matching 8 bases. J was trimmed by 2 bases and V by 4 bases; bases with no gene match: 11. The CDR3 sequence is 16 residues long. Germline V lookup: CDR1 SGHNT, CDR2 YYREEE (reference sequence). CDR3 in DNA: TGTGCCAGCAGCGGAGCCGGGACAGGTGGAACCTACGAGCAGTACTTC. Protein sequence: CASSGAGTGGTYEQYF.

This chain connects TRBV2 to TRBJ1-2, with D possibly matching TRBD1 (6 bases). Trimming took off 5 bases at V and 0 bases at J, with 16 bases between the two ends. The CDR3 sequence is 16 residues long. Per germline, CDR1 SNHLY and CDR2 FYNNEI. The CDR3 loop reads CASSLTRDNANYGYTF. The DNA of the CDR3 is TGTGCCAGCAGTTTAACCAGGGACAACGCTAACTATGGCTACACCTTC.

The V call is TRBV7-2, the J call TRBJ2-7; 9 nucleotides match TRBD2. The length of the CDR3 is 15 residues. V trimming: 8 bases; J trimming: 0 bases; junction bases outside the gene matches: 8. The germline gives CDR1 SGHTA, CDR2 FQGNSA. This CDR3 reads CASALWTSDSYEQYF. The CDR3 DNA sequence: TGTGCCAGCGCCTTATGGACTAGCGACTCCTACGAGCAGTACTTC.

Concerning this clone: Other DNA sequences in the sample encode the same CDR3. The chain employs TRBV19 and TRBJ2-7; tentatively, D is TRBD2 (6 bases). CDR3 length: 14 residues. Germline CDR1 and CDR2: LNHDA and SQIVND (reference sequence). V dropped 1 base and J dropped 2 bases, with 9 bases sitting between them. The CDR3 region is CASSIGGGTYEQYF. CDR3 bases: TGTGCCAGTAGTATAGGGGGAGGAACCTACGAGCAGTACTTC.

The rearrangement uses TRBV11-2 and TRBJ2-7; tentatively, D is TRBD2 (6 bases). Trimming pared 0 bases from V and 6 bases from J, leaving 21 bases between. This CDR3 spans 17 amino acids. Germline CDR1 is SGHAT and CDR2 is FQNNGV. The CDR3 loop reads CASSLDPTSTLGGEQYF. The CDR3 nucleotides read TGTGCCAGCAGCTTAGACCCTACTAGCACCCTCGGGGGCGAGCAGTACTTC.

The chain has TRBV2 and TRBJ1-1; no reliable D call. Trimming cost V 6 bases and J 2 bases, with 7 bases left between them. The germline V gene has CDR1 SNHLY and CDR2 FYNNEI. The CDR3 totals 12 residues. This CDR3 is CASSADNTEAFF. CDR3 sequence (DNA): TGTGCCAGCAGCGCCGATAACACTGAAGCTTTCTTT. The whole variable domain, remainder taken from reference TRBV2 and TRBJ1-1, is EPEVTQTPSHQVTQMGQEVILRCVPISNHLYFYWYRQILGQKVEFLVSFYNNEISEKSEIFDDQFSVERPDGSNFTLKIRSTKLEDSAMYFCASSADNTEAFFGQGTRLTVV.

A remark on this clone: Other nucleotide sequences in the sample specify the same CDR3. The chain couples TRBV2 to TRBJ1-2; TRBD1 might be the D (6 bases). This CDR3 comprises 15 residues. Trimming stripped 3 bases from V and 3 bases from J, with 14 bases between. Germline V gives CDR1 SNHLY, CDR2 FYNNEI. Written as DNA, the CDR3 is TGTGCCAGCAGTGATTCGGGTAGGGGGGACTATGGCTACACCTTC. Translation: CASSDSGRGDYGYTF.

This rearrangement joins TRBV11-2 to TRBJ1-4, with D possibly TRBD1 on 5 matching bases. From germline, CDR1 is SGHAT and CDR2 FQNNGV. The CDR3 has 14 residues. The V gene lost 2 bases and the J gene lost 9 bases, with 13 bases spanning the gap. CDR3 DNA sequence: TGTGCCAGCAGCTTAACCAGGGCGGATAAAAAACTGTTTTTT. This gives the protein CASSLTRADKKLFF.